This is a list of T cell receptor beta chains from one sample in a study of shared clonotypes between healthy human individuals. Assay used: immunoSEQ multiplex PCR; TCRdb lists only in-frame clones, some missing. Of some 1.5 million clones listed, approximately 98% are singletons. The sequenced sample was naive CD4+ T cells sorted from blood. The source of these receptors is a man in his thirties or forties in good health. The CDR3 runs from the conserved cysteine through the conserved F or W. The D gene is left open where the match is weak. The size of a clone is reported for some rows only, either as once, few or many, or as a class for expanded clones.

d_call	clone_size	v_call	j_call	cdr3_aa	cdr3_nt
TRBD2	.	TRBV5-1	TRBJ2-1	CASSLGLAAYNEQFF	TGCGCCAGCAGCTTGGGTCTAGCGGCCTACAATGAGCAGTTCTTC
.	.	TRBV27	TRBJ1-2	CASSLSRPQSYGYTF	TGTGCCAGCAGTTTATCGCGGCCCCAGAGCTATGGCTACACCTTC
.	.	TRBV5-1	TRBJ2-6	CASRLQSSGANVLTF	TGCGCCAGCAGATTGCAGTCCTCTGGGGCCAACGTCCTGACTTTC
TRBD2	.	TRBV10-3	TRBJ2-2	CATKRESNTGELFF	TGTGCCACCAAGCGGGAGAGTAACACCGGGGAGCTGTTTTTT
TRBD1	.	TRBV18	TRBJ1-2	CASSPRDRDGYTF	TGTGCCAGCTCACCCCGGGACAGGGATGGCTACACCTTC
.	.	TRBV10-2	TRBJ2-3	CASKIGDAWAGTDTQYF	TGCGCCAGCAAAATCGGAGACGCGTGGGCGGGCACAGATACGCAGTATTTT
.	.	TRBV29-1	TRBJ1-4	CSAYKNPGTPNEKLFF	TGCAGCGCTTATAAGAATCCCGGGACCCCGAATGAAAAACTGTTTTTT
TRBD2	.	TRBV7-2	TRBJ2-7	CASSQGLLSYEQYF	TGTGCCAGCAGCCAGGGACTACTTTCCTACGAGCAGTACTTC
.	.	TRBV5-1	TRBJ2-7	CASSSALGPREQYF	TGCGCCAGCAGCTCGGCCTTGGGACCGAGGGAGCAGTACTTC
.	.	TRBV27	TRBJ1-2	CASSLFQGILNGYTF	TGTGCCAGCAGTTTATTCCAGGGGATTCTTAATGGCTACACCTTC
TRBD1	.	TRBV5-5	TRBJ1-5	CASSPEGTGNQPQHF	TGTGCCAGCAGTCCCGAAGGGACAGGGAATCAGCCCCAGCATTTT
TRBD2	.	TRBV11-2	TRBJ2-5	CASSHLSGRFQETQYF	TGTGCCAGCAGCCATCTTAGCGGGAGGTTCCAAGAGACCCAGTACTTC
.	.	TRBV6-5	TRBJ2-7	CASSHPPRTYEQYF	TGTGCCAGCAGTCACCCTCCACGAACCTACGAGCAGTACTTC
.	.	TRBV6-5	TRBJ2-1	CASSPQGGLGNEQFF	TGTGCCAGCAGCCCCCAGGGGGGTCTAGGGAATGAGCAGTTCTTC
.	.	TRBV2	TRBJ2-7	CASSEAPGSSYEQYF	TGTGCCAGCAGTGAAGCGCCGGGCAGCTCCTACGAGCAGTACTTC
TRBD1	.	TRBV18	TRBJ1-2	CASSPNPGQGVYGYTF	TGTGCCAGCTCACCGAACCCGGGACAGGGCGTCTATGGCTACACCTTC
.	.	TRBV6-4	TRBJ2-2	CASSDLGNTGELFF	TGTGCCAGCAGTGACTTGGGCAACACCGGGGAGCTGTTTTTT
.	once	TRBV29-1	TRBJ2-1	CSVTRAAASEQFF	TGCAGCGTTACGCGAGCTGCAGCTAGTGAGCAGTTCTTC
.	.	TRBV5-1	TRBJ2-3	CASRATGSQDTQYF	TGCGCCAGCAGGGCCACCGGGAGCCAAGATACGCAGTATTTT
.	.	TRBV5-1	TRBJ2-7	CASSLASQGGGEQYF	TGCGCCAGCAGCTTGGCCTCACAGGGAGGCGGCGAGCAGTACTTC
.	.	TRBV29-1	TRBJ2-7	CSARALTYEQYF	TGCAGCGCGAGGGCCTTGACCTACGAGCAGTACTTC
TRBD1	once	TRBV25-1	TRBJ2-1	CASSGDRGRYNEQFF	TGTGCCAGCAGTGGGGACAGGGGGCGGTACAATGAGCAGTTCTTC
.	.	TRBV29-1	TRBJ2-4	CSVGDLKNIQYF	TGCAGCGTGGGGGACTTGAAAAACATTCAGTACTTC
.	once	TRBV18	TRBJ2-3	CASSITGEDTQYF	TGTGCCAGCTCGATAACTGGTGAAGATACGCAGTATTTT
TRBD2	.	TRBV19	TRBJ2-1	CASSIDLAGFQEQFF	TGTGCCAGTAGTATAGACCTAGCGGGATTCCAGGAGCAGTTCTTC
TRBD1	.	TRBV7-9	TRBJ2-7	CASSLGTGTGGYEQYF	TGTGCCAGCAGCTTAGGGACCGGGACAGGGGGTTACGAGCAGTACTTC
.	.	TRBV27	TRBJ2-5	CASGGSTYQETQYF	TGTGCCAGCGGGGGGTCGACGTACCAAGAGACCCAGTACTTC
.	.	TRBV4-3	TRBJ2-7	CASSRNFGPGYEQYF	.
.	.	TRBV7-6	TRBJ1-5	CASSLYQGNQPQHF	TGTGCCAGCAGCTTATATCAGGGGAATCAGCCCCAGCATTTT
.	.	TRBV7-2	TRBJ2-7	CASRKDRGRSYEQYF	TGTGCCAGCAGAAAGGACCGGGGACGCTCCTACGAGCAGTACTTC